The 16 T cell receptor beta chains given below trace back to one sample, sequenced in a study of post-analysis software for immune sequencing data. Antigen specificity for these receptors is unknown. Overall study results and limits: Controls had lower frequencies than patients of roughly five TRBV segments, which included TRBV5-6, TRBV5-1 and TRBV20-1.

The authors incorporated unique molecular identifiers into the TCR beta cDNA libraries. TCRdb reprocessed the PCR reads via MiXCR and lists one record per CDR3 protein. Of 600,000 to 750,000 distinct CDR3 sequences listed, approximately 59% were seen once; the top ten hold around 11%. The specimen was blood. The origin of the receptors is a girl between 2 and 10 years old with multiple sclerosis.

The chain joins TRBV21-1 to TRBJ2-4; the tabulated D call, TRBD1, remains unverified against the DNA. TRBJ2-7 matches the DNA end more closely, so the J call is doubtful. TRBV21-1 is a listed pseudogene. The CDR3 totals 16 residues. The CDR3 DNA sequence: TGTGCCAGCAGCAAAGGACCGGGACAGGCCTTCTACGAGCAGTACTTC. It is translated as CASSKGPGQAFYEQYF.

This chain uses TRBV6-2 or TRBV6-3 with TRBJ2-3; possibly TRBD1 or TRBD2 for D (5 bases each). The germline V gene has CDR1 MNHEY and CDR2 SVGEGT. This CDR3 is built from 14 residues. V was pared by 5 bases and J by 3 bases, with 12 bases between. The CDR3 nucleotides read TGTGCCAGCAGTAAGACTGGGACGACAGATACGCAGTATTTT. Residues: CASSKTGTTDTQYF.

The genes are TRBV29-1 and TRBJ1-1, with TRBD1 matching 8 bases. This CDR3 is 13 amino acids long. The germline CDR1 and CDR2 sequences are SQVTM and ANQGSEA. The V and J ends lost 6 bases and 1 base, in that order; junction bases with no gene match: 4. The CDR3 sequence is CSVVQGGNTEAFF. CDR3 DNA: TGCAGCGTGGTACAGGGGGGGAACACTGAAGCTTTCTTT.

V usage is TRBV5-1 and J usage is TRBJ2-3; D not certain. Germline-derived CDR1 and CDR2 are SGHRS and YFSETQ. The CDR3 is 14 residues long. Trimming removed 0 bases at V and 7 bases at J, with 12 bases between. CDR3 amino acids: CASSLAPDYNTQYF. The CDR3 DNA reads TGCGCCAGCAGCTTGGCCCCGGATTATAATACGCAGTATTTT.

The rearrangement joins TRBV12-3 or TRBV12-4 to TRBJ2-5; the D gene could be TRBD1 or TRBD2 (5 bases each). Trimming pared 3 bases from V and 11 bases from J, leaving 22 bases between. CDR3 size: 15 residues. CDR3 DNA sequence: TGTGCCAGCAGTTTTGGGGACGGACCCTCCTACGGGCAGTACTTC. Translated, it gives CASSFGDGPSYGQYF.

V gene TRBV12-3 or TRBV12-4 combines with J gene TRBJ1-1; 10 nucleotides match TRBD1. The V segment lost 5 bases and the J segment 6 bases; nucleotides outside the gene matches: 3. There are 13 residues in the CDR3. CDR3 amino acids: CASSVGQGAEAFF. Written as DNA, the CDR3 is TGTGCCAGCAGTGTTGGACAGGGGGCTGAAGCTTTCTTT.

This chain joins TRBV7-2 and TRBJ2-1; TRBD2 agrees at 8 bases. Trimming removed 7 bases from V and 6 bases from J; junction bases left unmatched: 11. This CDR3 is 15 amino acids long. Germline-derived CDR1 and CDR2 are SGHTA and FQGNSA. The CDR3 DNA sequence: TGTGCCAGCAACCCCAAGCGGGAGCCGACCAATGAGCAGTTCTTC. Translation gives CASNPKREPTNEQFF.

The CDR3 reads CSVGGSDTQYF. CDR3 sequence (DNA): TGCAGCGTTGGGGGTTCAGATACGCAGTATTTT. The chain carries TRBV29-1 and TRBJ2-3; D unclear. Trimming shortened V by 4 bases and J by 4 bases, and 6 bases separated the two germline ends. This CDR3 has 11 residues. The germline gives CDR1 SQVTM, CDR2 ANQGSEA.

This clonotype was observed a handful of times. The chain joins TRBV29-1 to TRBJ2-7; 9 bases line up with TRBD1. This CDR3 comprises 15 residues. The V and J ends lost 0 bases and 1 base, in that order; junction bases with no gene match: 4. CDR1 is SQVTM and CDR2 is ANQGSEA in the germline V gene. The CDR3, as DNA: TGCAGCGTTGAAGACCCCGGGACAGGGTCCTACGAGCAGTACTTC. Protein: CSVEDPGTGSYEQYF.

J is TRBJ2-7 and V is TRBV20-1; the match to TRBD1 covers 10 bases. With V trimmed by 6 bases and J by 3 bases, 5 bases remained unmatched. The CDR3 totals 13 residues. Germline V gene lookup returns CDR1 DFQATT and CDR2 SNEGSKA (reference sequence). The CDR3 coding sequence is TGCAGTGCGCGGACAGGGGGTGGCTACGAGCAGTACTTC. It is translated as CSARTGGGYEQYF.

The chain employs TRBV7-9 and TRBJ2-3; no definite D call. The CDR3 runs 13 residues. The V gene lost 3 bases and the J gene lost 6 bases, with 10 bases spanning the gap. Germline CDR1 SEHNR, CDR2 FQNEAQ (reference sequence). The CDR3 here is CASSFHSADTQYF. The CDR3 DNA sequence: TGTGCCAGCAGCTTTCACTCGGCGGATACGCAGTATTTT.

J is TRBJ2-4 and V is TRBV4-2, with D perhaps TRBD1 (5 bases). The DNA matches TRBJ2-7 better at its end, which makes the J call doubtful. The V gene's germline CDR1 is LGHNA and CDR2 YNFKEQ. CDR3 length equals 15 residues. CDR3 sequence (DNA): TGTGCCAGCAGCCAAGATGAACAGGCCGAATACGAGCAGTACTTC. Protein: CASSQDEQAEYEQYF.

The chain combines TRBV5-5 with TRBJ2-1; 10 bases line up with TRBD1. Germline V gives CDR1 SGHKS, CDR2 YYEKEE (reference sequence). V lost 3 bases, J lost 2 bases, and 5 bases stayed unmatched. The CDR3 runs to 16 residues. This CDR3 is CASSYQGTGAYNEQFF. CDR3 nucleotides: TGTGCCAGCAGCTATCAGGGGACAGGGGCCTACAATGAGCAGTTCTTC.

The V gene is TRBV5-5, the J gene TRBJ1-5; 10 positions match TRBD1. The V gene's germline CDR1 is SGHKS and CDR2 YYEKEE (reference sequence). This CDR3 region has 16 residues. V lost 3 bases to trimming and J lost 3 bases; unmatched junction nucleotides: 6. The CDR3 DNA reads as TGTGCCAGCAGCTCACCCGGGACAGGGGACAATCAGCCCCAGCATTTT. Its translation is CASSSPGTGDNQPQHF.

The chain joins TRBV15 to TRBJ2-3; D ambiguous. Germline assignment: CDR1 LNHNV and CDR2 YYDKDF (reference sequence). Trimming removed 4 bases at V and 2 bases at J, with 16 bases between. The CDR3 length is 16 residues. CDR3 in amino acids: CATSKEAWRDTDTQYF. As DNA, the CDR3 is TGTGCCACCAGCAAAGAGGCCTGGAGAGACACAGATACGCAGTATTTT.

For this clonotype: One end of the junction fails to match germline, which may point to a read error. The chain couples TRBV10-3 to TRBJ2-3; 15 positions match TRBD2. Germline CDR1 is ENHRY and CDR2 is SYGVKD. This CDR3 has 17 residues. The CDR3 bases are TGTGCCATCAATCCCGGGACTAGCGGGGGGCCCACAGATACACAGTATTTT. This codes for CAINPGTSGGPTDTQYF.